One sample yielded the 23 T cell receptor beta chains listed below, sequenced in a study of OX40 agonist ivuxolimab in advanced cancers. Profiled with immunoSEQ multiplex PCR; TCRdb holds only in-frame clones, not every one. The data show about 12,000 clones, with approximately 80% seen just once and over 20% held by the top ten. The sample here was CD4+ or CD8+ T cells sorted from blood, taken in a trial of the OX40 agonist ivuxolimab. The origin of the receptors is an adult with an advanced solid tumor such as melanoma, head and neck, liver or kidney cancer.

This clone was seen a single time. This sequence joins TRBV27 and TRBJ2-7; tentatively, D is TRBD1 (6 bases). The CDR3 runs to 14 residues. The germline V gene encodes CDR1 MNHEY and CDR2 SMNVEV (reference sequence). Trimming pared 5 bases from V and 4 bases from J, leaving 15 bases between. CDR3 DNA sequence: TGTGCCAGCAGTGTAAACAGGGAACTATACGAGCAGTACTTC. Encoded protein: CASSVNRELYEQYF.

The chain uses TRBV7-9 and TRBJ2-5; TRBD1 aligns across 7 bases. Unmatched junction bases numbered 7, after V lost 1 base and J lost 2 bases. This CDR3 is built from 16 residues. CDR1 SEHNR and CDR2 FQNEAQ come from the germline V gene (reference sequence). The CDR3 region is CASSLGGQLFQETQYF. As DNA, the CDR3 is TGTGCCAGCAGCTTAGGGGGACAGCTTTTTCAAGAGACCCAGTACTTC.

V is TRBV19 and J is TRBJ2-7; 8 bases fit TRBD2. Trimming cost V 2 bases and J 1 base; bases outside gene matches: 4. From germline, CDR1 is LNHDA and CDR2 SQIVND (reference sequence). The CDR3 has 15 amino acids. Written as DNA, the CDR3 is TGTGCCAGTAGTATATTAGCGGGACCGTCCTACGAGCAGTACTTC. Protein product: CASSILAGPSYEQYF.

This clone was observed a single time. The chain combines TRBV11-2 with TRBJ2-2, with D tentatively TRBD2 (5 bases). Germline values: CDR1 SGHAT, CDR2 FQNNGV. Trimming took 5 bases from V and 2 from J, leaving 9 bases between them. This CDR3 is 14 amino acids long. CDR3 DNA sequence: TGTGCCAGCAGCCGTCGGGGAAACACCGGGGAGCTGTTTTTT. It yields the protein CASSRRGNTGELFF.

V usage is TRBV25-1 and J usage is TRBJ2-3, with D tentatively TRBD1 (5 bases). The CDR3 is 17 amino acids. Trimming shortened V by 4 bases and J by 2 bases, and 19 bases separated the two germline ends. Per germline, CDR1 MGHDK and CDR2 SYGVNS. This chain's CDR3 is CASSGFQGLAVTDTQYF. CDR3 nucleotides: TGTGCCAGCAGTGGGTTTCAGGGATTGGCCGTCACAGATACGCAGTATTTT.

The CDR3 sequence is CATRGSVVQYF. CDR3 sequence (DNA): TGTGCCACCAGGGGAAGTGTTGTGCAGTACTTC. This chain links TRBV6-5 with TRBJ2-7, with a possible D match to TRBD1 (6 bases). The CDR3 covers 11 residues. Germline V CDR1 and CDR2: MNHEY, SVGAGI. Deletions cut 10 bases from V and 9 bases from J, with 16 bases between.

The genes are TRBV14 and TRBJ1-1; tentatively, D is TRBD1 (5 bases). Per germline, CDR1 SGHDN and CDR2 FVKESK. This CDR3 has 12 residues. V lost 1 base and J lost 7, with 7 bases in between. CDR3 sequence: CASSQGQLEAFF. CDR3 coding DNA: TGTGCCAGCAGCCAAGGACAGCTTGAAGCTTTCTTT.

The V gene is TRBV7-3, the J gene TRBJ2-2; 11 nucleotides match TRBD2. From germline, CDR1 is SGHTA and CDR2 FQGTGA. V was pared by 5 bases and J by 2 bases, with 7 bases of the junction left unmatched. There are 17 residues in the CDR3. DNA for the CDR3: TGTGCCAGCAGCCCTAGTGGGACTAGCGGAAACACCGGGGAGCTGTTTTTT. Translated, it gives CASSPSGTSGNTGELFF.

This chain uses TRBV15 with TRBJ2-7, with 14 nucleotides matching TRBD2. V shed 1 base and J 1 base; nucleotides not matched to a gene: 3. Germline CDR1 is LNHNV and CDR2 is YYDKDF (reference sequence). This CDR3 contains 17 residues. This CDR3 is CATSRGLAGGTSYEQYF. DNA of the CDR3: TGTGCCACCAGCAGAGGACTAGCGGGAGGGACTTCCTACGAGCAGTACTTC.

The rearrangement uses TRBV4-1 and TRBJ2-3, with 10 bases fitting TRBD2. V was pared by 4 bases and J by 0 bases, with 7 bases of the junction left unmatched. The CDR3 totals 17 residues. The germline gives CDR1 MGHRA, CDR2 YSYEKL. The CDR3 loop is CASSRSLAGESTDTQYF. CDR3 sequence (DNA): TGCGCCAGCAGCCGCTCCCTAGCGGGGGAGAGCACAGATACGCAGTATTTT.

This chain uses TRBV27 with TRBJ2-3, with a weak D call TRBD2 (5 bases). This CDR3 comprises 17 residues. Trimming left V 2 bases short and J 2 bases short, with 17 bases between. CDR1 MNHEY and CDR2 SMNVEV come from the germline V gene (reference sequence). In nucleotides, the CDR3 is TGTGCCAGCAGTTTAGCCCCAGCGGAACTGCTCACAGATACGCAGTATTTT. Amino acids: CASSLAPAELLTDTQYF.

By proportion, this clone is large. At one boundary the junction diverges from the germline segment, which might be a read error. The chain joins TRBV12-5 to TRBJ1-2; no clear D. Per the germline V gene, CDR1 is LGHNT and CDR2 is FRNRAP. The CDR3 contains 12 residues. The CDR3 sequence is CASGLVGRRFSF. In nucleotides, the CDR3 is TGTGCTAGTGGTTTGGTGGGAAGGAGGTTTTCCTTC.

This clone is medium-sized within its sample. The rearrangement links TRBV28 to TRBJ1-5, with 8 nucleotides matching TRBD1. V lost 4 bases and J lost 3; bases outside the gene matches: 8. CDR1 is MDHEN, CDR2 SYDVKM, per germline. CDR3 size: 16 residues. The CDR3 DNA follows: TGTGCCAGCAGTTCGACAGGGGAATTAGACAATCAGCCCCAGCATTTT. Protein: CASSSTGELDNQPQHF.

This clone showed up just once. This chain connects TRBV19 to TRBJ2-5; D is ambiguous. Trimming removed 4 bases from V and 7 bases from J, with 16 bases in between. This CDR3 contains 14 residues. Per germline, CDR1 LNHDA and CDR2 SQIVND (reference sequence). CDR3 residues: CASSTNSDPGTQYF. The CDR3 nucleotides are TGTGCCAGTAGTACAAACTCAGATCCGGGGACCCAGTACTTC.

V gene TRBV29-1 combines with J gene TRBJ2-7, with D possibly matching TRBD1 (5 bases). CDR1 and CDR2 from the germline V gene are SQVTM and ANQGSEA. V lost 4 bases and J 3 bases, leaving 13 bases between the germline ends. The CDR3 covers 13 residues. The CDR3 sequence is CSVGEGAVYEQYF. CDR3 in DNA: TGCAGCGTTGGCGAAGGGGCGGTCTACGAGCAGTACTTC.

For the CDR3, the DNA is TGTGCCAGCAGTTGGGGTGAGGGGGGAGAAGCTTTCTTT. Protein product: CASSWGEGGEAFF. The gene calls are TRBV28 and TRBJ1-1; tentatively, D is TRBD1 (6 bases). Trimming removed 4 bases at V and 8 bases at J, with 14 bases between. This CDR3 comprises 13 residues. The germline gives CDR1 MDHEN, CDR2 SYDVKM.

This clone was detected only once. The J gene is TRBJ2-1, the V gene TRBV9; 7 nucleotides line up with TRBD2. The CDR3 is 15 residues long. V shed 3 bases and J 3 bases; nucleotides not matched to a gene: 6. Germline-derived CDR1 and CDR2 are SGDLS and YYNGEE. The DNA for the CDR3 is TGTGCCAGCAGCGCTAGCGGTACTAACTACAATGAGCAGTTCTTC. Amino acid sequence: CASSASGTNYNEQFF. The full variable domain, its missing parts supplied by reference TRBV9 and TRBJ2-1, is DSGVTQTPKHLITATGQRVTLRCSPRSGDLSVYWYQQSLDQGLQFLIQYYNGEERAKGNILERFSAQQFPDLHSELNLSSLELGDSALYFCASSASGTNYNEQFFGPGTRLTVL.

The chain carries TRBV19 and TRBJ2-1; 11 bases are shared with TRBD2. V shed 5 bases and J 8 bases; nucleotides not matched to a gene: 8. The CDR3 is made up of 15 amino acids. Germline V CDR1 and CDR2: LNHDA, SQIVND (reference sequence). This CDR3 reads CASSLTSGSYDEQFF. CDR3 bases: TGTGCCAGTAGTTTAACTAGCGGGAGTTACGATGAGCAGTTCTTC.

This chain connects TRBV9 to TRBJ2-3; D is perhaps TRBD2 (6 bases). The germline V gene has CDR1 SGDLS and CDR2 YYNGEE. Trimming pared 4 bases from V and 1 base from J, leaving 13 bases between. The CDR3 spans 15 residues. As DNA, the CDR3 is TGTGCCAGCAGCAAGGAGGGTAGCGGCACAGATACGCAGTATTTT. As protein: CASSKEGSGTDTQYF.

This clone is labeled as medium-sized. J is TRBJ2-7 and V is TRBV5-6; D not resolved. The CDR3 sequence is 16 residues long. Germline V gene sequence: CDR1 SGHDT, CDR2 YYEEEE. Trimming pared 4 bases from V and 0 bases from J, leaving 17 bases between. The CDR3 DNA follows: TGTGCCAGCAGCAGGGTCGGCGGCACCCTCTCCTACGAGCAGTACTTC. Its translation: CASSRVGGTLSYEQYF.

This clone has a single count. The chain combines TRBV27 with TRBJ2-5; 7 nucleotides match TRBD1. Germline CDR1 reads MNHEY; CDR2 reads SMNVEV (reference sequence). The V segment lost 8 bases and the J segment 5 bases; nucleotides outside the gene matches: 14. This CDR3 is built from 15 residues. The CDR3 region is CASGQGGSSVETQYF. The DNA for the CDR3 is TGTGCCAGCGGCCAAGGGGGCTCGAGTGTGGAGACCCAGTACTTC.

The V call is TRBV10-3, the J call TRBJ2-7; unclear D gene. Trimming removed 8 bases at V and 3 bases at J, with 11 bases between. In germline, CDR1 is ENHRY, CDR2 SYGVKD. This CDR3 is 12 amino acids long. The CDR3: CAIRRVGYEQYF. The CDR3 DNA reads as TGTGCCATCCGTCGCGTGGGCTACGAGCAGTACTTC.

The chain has TRBV11-2 and TRBJ2-7; D call uncertain. Trimming shortened V by 3 bases and J by 2 bases, and 5 bases separated the two germline ends. CDR1 and CDR2 (germline): SGHAT, FQNNGV. This CDR3 is 12 amino acids long. CDR3 residues: CASSFRPYEQYF. CDR3 nucleotide sequence: TGTGCCAGCAGCTTCCGCCCCTACGAGCAGTACTTC.